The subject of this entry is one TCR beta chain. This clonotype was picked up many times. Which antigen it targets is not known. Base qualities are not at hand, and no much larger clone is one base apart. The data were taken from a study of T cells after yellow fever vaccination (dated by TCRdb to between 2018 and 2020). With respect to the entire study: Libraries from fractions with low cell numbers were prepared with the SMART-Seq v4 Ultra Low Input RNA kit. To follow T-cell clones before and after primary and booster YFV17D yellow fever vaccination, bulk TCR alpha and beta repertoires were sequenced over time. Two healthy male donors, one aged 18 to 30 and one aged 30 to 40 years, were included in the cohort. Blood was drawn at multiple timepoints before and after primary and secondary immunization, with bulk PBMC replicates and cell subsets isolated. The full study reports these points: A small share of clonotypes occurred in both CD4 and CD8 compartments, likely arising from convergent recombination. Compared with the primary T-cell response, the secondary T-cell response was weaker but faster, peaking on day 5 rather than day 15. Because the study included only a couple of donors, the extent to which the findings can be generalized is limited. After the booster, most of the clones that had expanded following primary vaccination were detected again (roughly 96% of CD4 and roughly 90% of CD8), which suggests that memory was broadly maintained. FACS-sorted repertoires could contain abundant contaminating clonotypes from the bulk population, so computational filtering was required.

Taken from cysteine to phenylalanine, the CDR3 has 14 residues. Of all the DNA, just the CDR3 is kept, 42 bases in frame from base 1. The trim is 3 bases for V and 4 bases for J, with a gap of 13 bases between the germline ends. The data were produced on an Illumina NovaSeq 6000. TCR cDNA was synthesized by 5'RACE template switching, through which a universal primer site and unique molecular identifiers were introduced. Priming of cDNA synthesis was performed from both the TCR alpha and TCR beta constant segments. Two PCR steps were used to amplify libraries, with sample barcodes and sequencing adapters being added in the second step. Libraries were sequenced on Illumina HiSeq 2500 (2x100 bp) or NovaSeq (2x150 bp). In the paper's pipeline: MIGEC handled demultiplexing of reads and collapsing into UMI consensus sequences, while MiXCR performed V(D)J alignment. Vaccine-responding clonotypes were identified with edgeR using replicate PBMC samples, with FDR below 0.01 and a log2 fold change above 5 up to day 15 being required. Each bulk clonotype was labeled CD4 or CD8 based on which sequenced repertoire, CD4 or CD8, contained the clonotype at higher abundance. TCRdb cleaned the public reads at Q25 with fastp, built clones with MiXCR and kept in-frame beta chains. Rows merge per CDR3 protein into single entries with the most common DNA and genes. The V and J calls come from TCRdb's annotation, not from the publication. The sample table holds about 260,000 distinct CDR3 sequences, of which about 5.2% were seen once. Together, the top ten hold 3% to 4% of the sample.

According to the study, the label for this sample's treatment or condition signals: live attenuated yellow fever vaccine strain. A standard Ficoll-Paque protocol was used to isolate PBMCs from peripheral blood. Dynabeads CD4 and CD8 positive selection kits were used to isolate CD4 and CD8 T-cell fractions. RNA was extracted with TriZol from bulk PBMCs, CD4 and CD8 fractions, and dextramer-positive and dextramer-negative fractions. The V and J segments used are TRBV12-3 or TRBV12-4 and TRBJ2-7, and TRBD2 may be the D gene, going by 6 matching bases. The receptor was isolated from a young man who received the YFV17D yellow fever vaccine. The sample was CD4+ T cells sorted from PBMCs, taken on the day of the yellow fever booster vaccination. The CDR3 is CASSFGRDSYEQYF. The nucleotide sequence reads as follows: TGTGCCAGCAGTTTTGGCAGGGACTCGTACGAGCAGTACTTC.